Following are 3 T cell receptor beta chains from one sample sequenced in a study of CD8 T cells in ankylosing spondylitis (dated by TCRdb to about 2017). Findings and caveats that apply to the study as a whole: Blood from ankylosing spondylitis patients appeared to be characterized by a TCR beta motif composed of 7 to 9 highly homologous amino acid variants.

These TCRs are of unknown antigen specificity. The library was prepared using 5' RACE. Sequencing relied on an Illumina HiSeq 2500. TCRdb reprocessing: public reads trimmed at Q25 with fastp, clones called with MiXCR, in-frame beta chains kept. Identical CDR3 protein sequences are pooled into one entry, listed with their most common genes and DNA. The sample has some 800,000 distinct CDR3 sequences on record, about 10% of them singletons. The ten largest clones add up to just over 0.5% of the sample. Sequenced input: blood, either unsorted or a sorted T cell fraction (not recorded which). The receptors were gathered from a male donor with ankylosing spondylitis.

This clonotype was recorded many times. The chain links TRBV7-2 to TRBJ2-7; 7 bases fit TRBD2. The V gene end was trimmed by 4 bases and the J gene end by 7 bases; junction bases not matched to a gene: 4. There are 12 residues in the CDR3. CDR1 SGHTA and CDR2 FQGNSA come from the germline V gene. The CDR3 DNA reads as TGTGCCAGCAGCTCGACGCGGGGGGAGCAGTACTTC. Translated: CASSSTRGEQYF.

The chain combines TRBV6-1 with TRBJ1-4; 9 positions match TRBD1. The germline V gene has CDR1 MNHNS and CDR2 SASEGT. The CDR3 totals 15 residues. The trim removed 2 bases at V and 7 bases at J, leaving 5 bases unmatched. The CDR3 coding sequence is TGTGCCAGCAGTGAACGGACAGGGGATGGTGAAAAACTGTTTTTT. It translates to CASSERTGDGEKLFF.

This clonotype has ten or more counts. CDR3 coding DNA: TGTGCCAGCAGGAGGCGGGAGAACACTGAAGCTTTCTTT. Translated, it gives CASRRRENTEAFF. The gene calls are TRBV6-5 and TRBJ1-1; D remains unclear. The CDR3 length is 13 residues. Germline V gene lookup returns CDR1 MNHEY and CDR2 SVGAGI. V shed 6 bases and J shed 1 base, with 9 bases lying between them.